This T cell receptor (beta chain) appears in the sequencing data of a study of shared clonotypes between healthy human individuals. Study details: Three plates each covered CD4 naive and memory; CD8 naive two, CD8 memory one. Findings of the study overall: The sampled material consisted only of blood, and tissue repertoires are likely to differ.

This table comes from immunoSEQ multiplex PCR, and its TCRdb copy is limited to in-frame clones, with some not included. The repertoire holds 600,000 to 700,000 clones, with 55% to 85% as singletons. Points on this clone: Its antigen is unknown. The same CDR3 arises from other DNA sequences in this sample as well.

With 3 bases removed from V and 6 bases from J, the gap between germline ends came to 7 bases. This CDR3 comprises 12 residues. Per germline, CDR1 LNHDA and CDR2 SQIVND (reference sequence). There were no recent acute infections or vaccinations among the donors, who were healthy HIV-negative adults. The chain employs TRBV19 and TRBJ2-3, with D possibly called TRBD1 or TRBD2 (5 bases each). Sequenced input: memory CD4+ T cells sorted from blood. Subset indicated: CD45RA-negative fraction. The TCR was taken from a woman aged 25-40 years in good health. This CDR3 is CASSMWGDTQYF. CDR3 coding DNA: TGTGCCAGTAGTATGTGGGGGGATACGCAGTATTTT.